The source of this T cell receptor beta chain is a study of OX40 agonist ivuxolimab in advanced cancers. Some background on the complete study: Ivuxolimab was an agonistic, fully human IgG2 monoclonal antibody directed against OX40 (CD134), a costimulatory receptor. The purpose of peripheral TCRbeta sequencing was to test whether ivuxolimab changed TCR sequence diversity and led to clonal T-cell expansion. Patients were allowed to have had prior anti-PD-1, anti-PD-L1 or anti-CTLA-4 therapy, and 40% of the dose-escalation patients had previously received checkpoint inhibitors. The dose-escalation cohort was roughly 87% male with a mean age of approximately 59 years, ranging from roughly 20 to 80. The paper describes the monotherapy dose-escalation part (N = 52 patients) of the phase I trial of ivuxolimab. Partial responses occurred in three dose-escalation patients, of whom one had hepatocellular carcinoma and two had cutaneous melanoma. Of the approximately 54 patients in dose escalation, 19 had hepatocellular carcinoma, around 15 had melanoma, 9 had renal cell carcinoma and 9 had head and neck cancer. Intravenous ivuxolimab was administered to patients every 2 weeks at six dose levels: 0.01, 0.1, 0.3, 1.5, 3 and 10 mg/kg.

The trial excluded patients who had a history of autoimmune disease or who were on systemic immunosuppression. Peripheral blood for TCR sequencing was collected from all dose cohorts at baseline, on cycle 4 day 1, and on cycle 7 day 1. Samples were obtained from an open-label, multicenter, first-in-human phase I dose-escalation trial of ivuxolimab. Adults with locally advanced or metastatic melanoma, renal cell, hepatocellular, or head and neck squamous cell carcinoma were enrolled in the trial. Before TCR sequencing, CD4+ T cells and CD8+ T cells from peripheral blood were sorted into separate populations. As regards this clone: The target of this receptor is not known. Within one base of it there is no much larger clone, and no base qualities were kept.

What the research found in general, with its limitations: Low levels of normalized T-cell clonal expansion were also seen in some patients who did not respond. In partial responders in the 0.1-3.0 mg/kg groups, normalized peripheral clonal expansion was found to be among the lowest, especially among CD8+ T cells. Antigen specificity was not determined for the clonally expanded peripheral T cells. After ivuxolimab, CD8+ T cells had more expanded clones than CD4+ T cells on average. At doses from 0.1 to 3.0 mg/kg, clonal expansion was seen in both CD4+ and CD8+ blood T cells between baseline and week 6.

Taken from cysteine to phenylalanine, the CDR3 has 12 residues. Only the CDR3 region is kept as DNA, spanning 36 bases read in frame from base 1. V gives up 0 bases and J gives up 3 bases, and the segment between their germline ends measures 1 base. Per the germline V gene, ENHRY is the CDR1 and SYGVKD is the CDR2. For sequencing of the TCRbeta CDR3 region, genomic DNA was extracted from the sorted cells. The immunoSEQ Assay was used for sequencing of TCRbeta CDR3 regions. TCRdb provides this immuneACCESS table in a form limited to in-frame rearrangements. Some clones are lacking; in checked studies, under half of them reflect an unresolved V gene, and why the rest are absent is not known. The table for this sample lists tens of thousands of clones; around nine tenths of them were counted only once. Clones ranked in the top ten supply 0.38% of the sample.

The TCR originated in an adult with an advanced solid tumor such as melanoma, head and neck, liver or kidney cancer. Material: CD4+ or CD8+ T cells sorted from blood, obtained in a trial of the OX40 agonist ivuxolimab. Recombination connected TRBV10-3 to TRBJ2-3; no D gene can be assigned with confidence. The sequence in DNA is TGTGCCATCAGTGAGTCGACAGATACGCAGTATTTT. Protein translation: CAISESTDTQYF.